This T cell receptor (beta chain) is drawn from a study of neoadjuvant anti-PD-1 for oral cavity cancer. Study overall: Patients without progression got a fourth dose around day 43. Findings and limits, study-wide: PBMC Gini-index clonality exceeded responders' in non-responders post-nivolumab.

Note on this clone: Its antigen is as yet unknown. A read error may produce the germline difference seen at one junction end.

Germline V gene data show CDR1 as SGHVS and CDR2 as FQNEAQ. The CDR3 covers 13 residues. Clones were read by immunoSEQ multiplex PCR, and TCRdb kept only the in-frame ones, dropping some. The table shows roughly 13,000 clones, with 60% to 80% occurring only once. J is TRBJ1-1 and V is TRBV7-8; possibly TRBD1 for D (5 bases). The receptor comes from a person aged 40 to 85 with oral cavity squamous cell carcinoma. The source was PBMCs, collected before nivolumab (anti-PD-1) treatment. The CDR3 loop is CASSLGPGPRWDF. Written as DNA, the CDR3 is TGTGCCAGCAGCTTGGGGCCAGGGCCCAGGTGGGATTTT.